Here is one T cell receptor (beta chain) with its context. This specimen belongs to a study of T-cell reconstitution after alpha-beta-depleted transplantation in children. Trimming left V 5 bases short and J 5 bases short, with 10 bases between. The germline CDR1 and CDR2 sequences are SQVTM and ANQGSEA. There are 11 residues in the CDR3. The TCRbeta library was prepared with unique molecular identifiers. TCRdb reprocessed the PCR reads via MiXCR and lists one record per CDR3 protein. The repertoire holds more than 550,000 distinct CDR3 sequences, with roughly a tenth as singletons. This sequence originates from a human donor who donated a stem cell graft to a child with acute myeloid leukemia. The rearrangement links TRBV29-1 to TRBJ2-7, with D possibly being TRBD1 (6 bases). The sequencing here drew on PBMCs from the stem cell graft donor, taken from the stem cell graft. CDR3 bases: TGCAGCGTTACTTCAGGGGACGAGCAGTACTTC. Translating gives CSVTSGDEQYF.